One and the same sample provided the 17 T cell receptor beta chains below, sequenced in a study of T cell responses to AZD1222 COVID-19 vaccine. Sequencing was performed with immunoSEQ multiplex PCR; in TCRdb, only in-frame clones are kept and a portion is missing. The data hold around 180,000 clones, with roughly nine tenths observed a single time. The sequences come from peripheral blood, collected on day 0 of AZD1222 vaccination. These receptors were taken from an adult in good health.

This chain links TRBV10-3 with TRBJ1-1; 7 bases are a match to TRBD1. CDR3 length: 14 amino acids. The junction had 4 bases not matched to a gene; V was cut back by 5 bases and J by 1 base. Germline V gene data show CDR1 as ENHRY and CDR2 as SYGVKD. CDR3 nucleotides: TGTGCCATCAGTCCGGGACAGTCGAACACTGAAGCTTTCTTT. Amino acid sequence: CAISPGQSNTEAFF.

This clone appeared a single time. This chain connects TRBV30 to TRBJ2-6; D ambiguous. CDR3 length equals 12 residues. In germline, CDR1 is GTSNPN, CDR2 SVGIG (reference sequence). V was shortened by 5 bases and J by 4 bases, with 6 bases between the two germline ends. CDR3 nucleotides: TGTGCCTGGTCATTCGGGGCCAACGTCCTGACTTTC. Translating it yields CAWSFGANVLTF.

The V gene is TRBV4-1, the J gene TRBJ1-2; TRBD1 aligns across 7 bases. Trimming removed 1 base from V and 8 bases from J; junction bases left unmatched: 10. Germline loops: CDR1 MGHRA, CDR2 YSYEKL. The CDR3 has 15 amino acids. The CDR3 protein is CASSQGARDSKGYTF. DNA for the CDR3: TGCGCCAGCAGCCAAGGGGCCCGGGACAGTAAAGGCTACACCTTC.

The V and J genes are TRBV19 and TRBJ1-1, with 8 bases matching TRBD1. The germline V gene encodes CDR1 LNHDA and CDR2 SQIVND (reference sequence). The V segment lost 3 bases and the J segment 0 bases; nucleotides outside the gene matches: 3. The CDR3 is 15 residues long. The CDR3 region has the DNA TGTGCCAGTAGTATGACAGGGGCCATGAACACTGAAGCTTTCTTT. Translating it yields CASSMTGAMNTEAFF.

V is TRBV5-1 and J is TRBJ2-1, with TRBD2 matching 8 bases. Germline lookup yields CDR1 SGHRS and CDR2 YFSETQ. The CDR3 covers 11 residues. V shed 4 bases and J 12 bases; nucleotides not matched to a gene: 3. CDR3 in amino acids: CASSPGGVQFF. Here the CDR3 DNA reads TGCGCCAGCAGCCCGGGGGGGGTGCAGTTCTTC.

The genes are TRBV6-5 and TRBJ2-6; no clear D gene. The ends were cut back, 2 bases at V and 1 base at J, with 6 bases in the middle. The CDR3 loop spans 15 amino acids. Germline V lookup: CDR1 MNHEY, CDR2 SVGAGI. The CDR3 DNA sequence: TGTGCCAGCAGTTACGATGCATCTGGGGCCAACGTCCTGACTTTC. Its protein product is CASSYDASGANVLTF.

The sample holds one count of this clone. The rearrangement joins TRBV5-6 to TRBJ1-1; D is perhaps TRBD1 (5 bases). This CDR3 is built from 16 residues. Trimming stripped 0 bases from V and 3 bases from J, with 15 bases between. Germline CDR1 is SGHDT and CDR2 is YYEEEE. CDR3 in DNA: TGTGCCAGCAGCTTGGGGGATTTCCGAGGGGACACTGAAGCTTTCTTT. Protein: CASSLGDFRGDTEAFF.

The chain couples TRBV28 to TRBJ1-1; D is unclear. Germline values: CDR1 MDHEN, CDR2 SYDVKM. V was cut by 6 bases and J by 1 base, with 6 bases left in between. The CDR3 is 12 residues long. The CDR3: CASRPPNTEAFF. In DNA, the CDR3 is TGTGCCAGCAGACCACCGAACACTGAAGCTTTCTTT.

The chain recombines TRBV19 with TRBJ1-4; TRBD1 might be the D (5 bases). The V end lost 3 bases, the J end lost 4 bases, and 15 bases lay between the germline ends. The CDR3 runs 16 residues. Germline CDR1 is LNHDA and CDR2 is SQIVND (reference sequence). The CDR3 protein is CASSMDRRAGNEKLFF. The CDR3 DNA reads as TGTGCCAGTAGTATGGATCGCAGGGCTGGTAATGAAAAACTGTTTTTT.

This clone is a singleton in its sample. This rearrangement joins TRBV6-2 or TRBV6-3 to TRBJ2-1, with D unresolved. This CDR3 is 15 amino acids long. Trimming cost V 4 bases and J 0 bases, with 10 bases left between them. Looked up from germline, CDR1 is MNHEY and CDR2 is SVGEGT. CDR3: CASSFKGSSYNEQFF. DNA of the CDR3: TGTGCCAGCAGTTTCAAAGGCAGCTCCTACAATGAGCAGTTCTTC.

This chain uses TRBV5-6 with TRBJ1-1, with 12 bases that match TRBD1. The V segment lost 4 bases and the J segment 1 base; nucleotides outside the gene matches: 8. The germline CDR1 and CDR2 sequences are SGHDT and YYEEEE. CDR3 size: 17 residues. This CDR3 is CASSQGTGGLGNTEAFF. CDR3 sequence (DNA): TGTGCCAGCAGCCAAGGGACAGGGGGCCTAGGGAACACTGAAGCTTTCTTT.

The chain recombines TRBV3-1 (or the pseudogene TRBV3-2) with TRBJ1-1, with D possibly TRBD1 on 5 matching bases. The CDR3 is made up of 14 amino acids. Trimming removed 7 bases from V and 4 bases from J, with 16 bases in between. The germline CDR1 and CDR2 sequences are LGHDT and YNNKEL (reference sequence). As DNA, the CDR3 is TGTGCCAGCACCGACCTTCTGGGGGGCACTGAAGCTTTCTTT. It translates to CASTDLLGGTEAFF.

This chain joins TRBV19 and TRBJ2-3; TRBD2 matches 13 bases. V shed 6 bases and J 4 bases; nucleotides not matched to a gene: 1. This CDR3 is built from 14 residues. CDR1 is LNHDA and CDR2 is SQIVND in the germline V gene (reference sequence). The CDR3 reads CASRGLAGSDTQYF. The CDR3 region has the DNA TGTGCCAGTAGGGGACTAGCGGGATCAGATACGCAGTATTTT. Based on the CDR3 plus reference TRBV19 and TRBJ2-3, the full variable domain is DGGITQSPKYLFRKEGQNVTLSCEQNLNHDAMYWYRQDPGQGLRLIYYSQIVNDFQKGDIAEGYSVSREKKESFPLTVTSAQKNPTAFYLCASRGLAGSDTQYFGPGTRLTVL.

The genes are TRBV5-8 and TRBJ2-5, with 9 bases that match TRBD2. Germline CDR1 is SGHTS and CDR2 is YDEGEE. The CDR3 has 13 residues. V dropped 2 bases and J dropped 4; count of bases not matched to a gene: 0. The CDR3 region has the DNA TGTGCCAGCAGCTTTAGCGGGAGAGAGACCCAGTACTTC. Protein product: CASSFSGRETQYF.

This CDR3 is CASRRGPSYEQYF. In DNA form, the CDR3 reads TGTGCCAGCAGACGTGGGCCTTCCTACGAGCAGTACTTC. The chain has TRBV6-5 and TRBJ2-7; no clear D gene. V lost 6 bases and J 1 base, leaving 10 bases between the germline ends. This CDR3 region has 13 residues. Germline lookup yields CDR1 MNHEY and CDR2 SVGAGI.

The rearrangement links TRBV7-2 to TRBJ2-7; 7 nucleotides align to TRBD2. Trimming took 0 bases from V and 4 from J; bases not matched to a gene: 12. The CDR3 has 17 residues. Germline CDR1 and CDR2: SGHTA and FQGNSA. Here the CDR3 DNA reads TGTGCCAGCAGCTTAGCGGGGTTTGGCGGGACTATTTACGAGCAGTACTTC. It translates to CASSLAGFGGTIYEQYF.

The CDR3 sequence: CASRTFGGALDTQYF. The CDR3 DNA reads as TGTGCCAGCAGGACCTTCGGTGGGGCCTTAGATACGCAGTATTTT. The rearrangement uses TRBV5-4 and TRBJ2-3; TRBD1 might be the D (5 bases). The germline V gene encodes CDR1 SGHNT and CDR2 YYREEE (reference sequence). The V end lost 5 bases, the J end lost 5 bases, and 18 bases lay between the germline ends. The CDR3 runs to 15 residues.